This T cell receptor beta chain originates from a study of identical twins. Notes on the study in general: Sequences that were beta out-of-frame showed weaker excess twin sharing.

With regard to this clonotype: Its antigen remains unidentified.

Germline V gene sequence: CDR1 LGHDT, CDR2 YNNKEL (reference sequence). The CDR3 totals 16 residues. J was trimmed by 1 base and V by 3 bases; bases with no gene match: 6. TCRdb passed the 5' RACE reads through MiXCR, listing each CDR3 protein once. The sample records around 480,000 distinct CDR3 sequences, 12% to 15% being singletons. A further study also used this sample, focusing on yellow fever vaccine responses in identical twins. That study adds: Reportedly, the T cell response mounted by twins to vaccine seemed partly convergent, partly personalized.

The clonotype comes from a woman younger than 35 in good health. Input material: CD4+ T cells sorted from blood. The V and J genes are TRBV3-1 and TRBJ2-3, with TRBD2 matching 8 bases. The CDR3 nucleotides are TGTGCCAGCAGCCATTGCCGGGAGGGGGGCACAGATACGCAGTATTTT. Its protein is CASSHCREGGTDTQYF.